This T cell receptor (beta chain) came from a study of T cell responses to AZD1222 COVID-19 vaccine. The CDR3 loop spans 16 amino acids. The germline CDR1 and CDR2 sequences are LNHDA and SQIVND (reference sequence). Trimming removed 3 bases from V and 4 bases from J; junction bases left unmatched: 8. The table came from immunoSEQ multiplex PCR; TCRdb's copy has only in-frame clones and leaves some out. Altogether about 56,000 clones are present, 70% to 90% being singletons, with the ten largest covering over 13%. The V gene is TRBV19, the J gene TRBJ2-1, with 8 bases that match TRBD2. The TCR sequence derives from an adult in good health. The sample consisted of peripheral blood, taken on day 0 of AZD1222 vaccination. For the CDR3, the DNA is TGTGCCAGTAGTATTATTCGCGGGGGGCAATACAATGAGCAGTTCTTC. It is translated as CASSIIRGGQYNEQFF.